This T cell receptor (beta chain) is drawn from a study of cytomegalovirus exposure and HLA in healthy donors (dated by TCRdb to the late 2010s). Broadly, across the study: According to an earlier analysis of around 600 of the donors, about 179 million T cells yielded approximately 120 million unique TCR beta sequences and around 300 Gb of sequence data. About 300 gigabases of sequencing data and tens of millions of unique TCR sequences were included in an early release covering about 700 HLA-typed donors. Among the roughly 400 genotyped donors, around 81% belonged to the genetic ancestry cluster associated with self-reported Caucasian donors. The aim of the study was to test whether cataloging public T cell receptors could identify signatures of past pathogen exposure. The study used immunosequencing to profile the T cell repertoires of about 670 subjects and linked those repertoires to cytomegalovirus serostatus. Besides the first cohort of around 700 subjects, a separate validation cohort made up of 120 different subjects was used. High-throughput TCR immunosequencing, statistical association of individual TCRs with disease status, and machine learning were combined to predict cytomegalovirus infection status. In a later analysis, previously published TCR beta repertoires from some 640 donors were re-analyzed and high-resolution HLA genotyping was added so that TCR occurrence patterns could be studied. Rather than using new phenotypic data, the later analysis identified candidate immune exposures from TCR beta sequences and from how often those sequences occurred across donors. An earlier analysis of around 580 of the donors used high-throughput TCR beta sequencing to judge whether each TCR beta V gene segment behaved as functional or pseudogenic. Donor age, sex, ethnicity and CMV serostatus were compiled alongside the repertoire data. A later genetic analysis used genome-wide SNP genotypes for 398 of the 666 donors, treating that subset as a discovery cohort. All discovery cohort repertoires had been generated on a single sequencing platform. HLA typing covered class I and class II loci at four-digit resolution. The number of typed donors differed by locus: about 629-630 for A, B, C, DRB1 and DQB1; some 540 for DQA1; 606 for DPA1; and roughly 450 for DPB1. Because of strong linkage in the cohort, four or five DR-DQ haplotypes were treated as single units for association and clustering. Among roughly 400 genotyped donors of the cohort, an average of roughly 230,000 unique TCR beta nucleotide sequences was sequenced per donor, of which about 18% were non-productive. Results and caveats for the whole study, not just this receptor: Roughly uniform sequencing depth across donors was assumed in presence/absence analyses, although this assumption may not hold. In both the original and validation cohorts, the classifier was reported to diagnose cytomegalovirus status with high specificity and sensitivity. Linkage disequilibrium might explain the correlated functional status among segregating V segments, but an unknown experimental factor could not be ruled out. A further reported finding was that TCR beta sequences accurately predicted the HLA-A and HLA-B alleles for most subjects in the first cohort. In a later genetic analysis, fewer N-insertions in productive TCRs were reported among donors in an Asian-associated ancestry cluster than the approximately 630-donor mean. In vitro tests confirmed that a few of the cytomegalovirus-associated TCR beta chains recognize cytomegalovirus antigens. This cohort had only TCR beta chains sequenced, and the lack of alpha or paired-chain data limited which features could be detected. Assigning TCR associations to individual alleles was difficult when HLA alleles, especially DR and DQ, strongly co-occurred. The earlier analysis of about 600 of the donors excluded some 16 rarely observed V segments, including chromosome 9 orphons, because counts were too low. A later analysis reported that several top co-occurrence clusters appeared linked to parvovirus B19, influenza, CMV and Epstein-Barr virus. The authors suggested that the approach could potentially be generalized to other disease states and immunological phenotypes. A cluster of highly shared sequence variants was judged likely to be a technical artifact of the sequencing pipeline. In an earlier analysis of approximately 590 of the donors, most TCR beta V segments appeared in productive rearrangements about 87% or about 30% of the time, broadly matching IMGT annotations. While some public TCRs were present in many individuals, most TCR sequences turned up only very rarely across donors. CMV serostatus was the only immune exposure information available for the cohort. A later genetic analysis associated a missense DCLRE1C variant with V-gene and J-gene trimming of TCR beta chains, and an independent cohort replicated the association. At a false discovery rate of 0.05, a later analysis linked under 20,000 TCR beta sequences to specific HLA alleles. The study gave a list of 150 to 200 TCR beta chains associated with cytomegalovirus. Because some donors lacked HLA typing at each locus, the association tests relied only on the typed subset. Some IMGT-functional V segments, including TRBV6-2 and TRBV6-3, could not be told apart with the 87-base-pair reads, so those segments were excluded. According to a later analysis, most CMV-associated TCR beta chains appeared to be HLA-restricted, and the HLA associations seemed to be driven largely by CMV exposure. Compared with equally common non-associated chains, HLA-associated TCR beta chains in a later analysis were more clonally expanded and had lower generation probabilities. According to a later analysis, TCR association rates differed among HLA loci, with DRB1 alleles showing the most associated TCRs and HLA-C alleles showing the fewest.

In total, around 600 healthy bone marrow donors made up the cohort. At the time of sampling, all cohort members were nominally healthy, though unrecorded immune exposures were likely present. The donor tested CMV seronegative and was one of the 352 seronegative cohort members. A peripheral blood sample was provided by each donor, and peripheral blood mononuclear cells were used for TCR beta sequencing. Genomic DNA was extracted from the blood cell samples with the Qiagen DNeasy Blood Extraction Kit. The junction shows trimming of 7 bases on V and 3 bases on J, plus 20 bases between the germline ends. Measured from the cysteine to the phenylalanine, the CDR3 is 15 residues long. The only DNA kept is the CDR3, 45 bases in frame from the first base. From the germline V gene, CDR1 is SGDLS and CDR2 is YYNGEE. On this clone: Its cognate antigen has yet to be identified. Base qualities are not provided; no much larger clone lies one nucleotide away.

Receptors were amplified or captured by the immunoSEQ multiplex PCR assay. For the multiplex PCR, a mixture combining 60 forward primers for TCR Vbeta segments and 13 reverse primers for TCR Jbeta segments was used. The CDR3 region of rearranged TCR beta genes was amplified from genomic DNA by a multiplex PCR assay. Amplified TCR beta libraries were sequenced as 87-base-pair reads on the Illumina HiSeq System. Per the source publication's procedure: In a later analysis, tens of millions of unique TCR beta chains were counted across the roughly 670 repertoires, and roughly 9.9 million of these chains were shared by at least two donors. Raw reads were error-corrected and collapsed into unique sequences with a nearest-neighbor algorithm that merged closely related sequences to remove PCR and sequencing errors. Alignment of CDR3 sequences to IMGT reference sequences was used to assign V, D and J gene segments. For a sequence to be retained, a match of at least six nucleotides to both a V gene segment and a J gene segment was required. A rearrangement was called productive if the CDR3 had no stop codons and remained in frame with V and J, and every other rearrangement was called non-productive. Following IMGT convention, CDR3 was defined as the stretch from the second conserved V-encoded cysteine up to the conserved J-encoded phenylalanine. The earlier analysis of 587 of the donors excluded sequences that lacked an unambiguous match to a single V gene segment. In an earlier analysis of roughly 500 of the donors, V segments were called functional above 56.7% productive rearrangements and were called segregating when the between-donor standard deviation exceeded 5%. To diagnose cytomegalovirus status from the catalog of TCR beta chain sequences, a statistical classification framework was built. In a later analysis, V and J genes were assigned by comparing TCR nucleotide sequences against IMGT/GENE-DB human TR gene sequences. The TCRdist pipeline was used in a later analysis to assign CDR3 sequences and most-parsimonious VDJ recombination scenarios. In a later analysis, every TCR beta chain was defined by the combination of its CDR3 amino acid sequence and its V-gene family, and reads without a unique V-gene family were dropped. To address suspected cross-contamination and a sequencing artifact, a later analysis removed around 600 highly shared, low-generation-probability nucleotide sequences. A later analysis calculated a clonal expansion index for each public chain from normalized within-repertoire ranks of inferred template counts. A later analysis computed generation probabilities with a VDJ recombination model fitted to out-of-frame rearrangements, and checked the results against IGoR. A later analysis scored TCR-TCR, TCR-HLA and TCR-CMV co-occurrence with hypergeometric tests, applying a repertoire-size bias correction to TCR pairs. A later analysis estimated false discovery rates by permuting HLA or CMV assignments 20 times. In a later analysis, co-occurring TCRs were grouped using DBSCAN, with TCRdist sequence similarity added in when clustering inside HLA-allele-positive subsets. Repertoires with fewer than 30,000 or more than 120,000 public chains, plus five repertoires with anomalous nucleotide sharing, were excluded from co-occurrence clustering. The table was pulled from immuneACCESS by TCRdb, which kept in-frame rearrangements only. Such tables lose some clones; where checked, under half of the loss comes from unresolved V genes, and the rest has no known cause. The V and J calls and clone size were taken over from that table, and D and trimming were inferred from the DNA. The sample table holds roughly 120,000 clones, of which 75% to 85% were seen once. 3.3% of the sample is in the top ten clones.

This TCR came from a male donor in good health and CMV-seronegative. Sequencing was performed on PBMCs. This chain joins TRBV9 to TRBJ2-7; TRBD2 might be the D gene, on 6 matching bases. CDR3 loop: CASSFAPAGFYEQYF. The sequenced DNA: TGTGCCAGCTCCTTTGCCCCAGCGGGTTTCTACGAGCAGTACTTC.